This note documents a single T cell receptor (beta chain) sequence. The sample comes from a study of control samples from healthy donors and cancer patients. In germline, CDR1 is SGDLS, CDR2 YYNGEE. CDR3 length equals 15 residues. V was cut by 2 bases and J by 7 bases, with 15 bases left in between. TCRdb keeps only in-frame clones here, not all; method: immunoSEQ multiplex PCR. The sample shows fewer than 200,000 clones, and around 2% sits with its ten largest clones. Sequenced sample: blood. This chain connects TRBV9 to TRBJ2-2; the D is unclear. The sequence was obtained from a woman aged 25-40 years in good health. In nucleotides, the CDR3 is TGTGCCAGCAGCGTCTTCCAATATGGGCGCGGGGAGCTGTTTTTT. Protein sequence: CASSVFQYGRGELFF.